This T cell receptor beta chain was sequenced for a study of shared clonotypes between healthy human individuals. Study-wide context: Two women and a few men aged 18 to 49 served as donors. Study-wide points: Among non-shared clonotypes, generation probabilities were lower than among those shared by all four donors. Sequencing depth was expected to influence donor clonotype sharing.

A single count supports this clone. Antigen: not known. The CDR3 length is 14 residues. The trim removed 6 bases at V and 4 bases at J, leaving 6 bases unmatched. Germline CDR1 is SEHNR and CDR2 is FQNEAQ (reference sequence). Generated by immunoSEQ multiplex PCR, the TCRdb table keeps only in-frame clones and is missing some. The sample lists about 330,000 clones, less than 85% seen once, with 10% in the top ten. Sequencing input: memory CD4+ T cells sorted from blood. Subset described: CD45RA-negative fraction. The J gene is TRBJ1-1, the V gene TRBV7-9; 9 bases map to TRBD1. This clonotype was sampled from a man aged 30 to 39 in good health. In DNA, the CDR3 is TGTGCCAGCAGGCGACAGGGGGAGGGCACTGAAGCTTTCTTT. Protein product: CASRRQGEGTEAFF.